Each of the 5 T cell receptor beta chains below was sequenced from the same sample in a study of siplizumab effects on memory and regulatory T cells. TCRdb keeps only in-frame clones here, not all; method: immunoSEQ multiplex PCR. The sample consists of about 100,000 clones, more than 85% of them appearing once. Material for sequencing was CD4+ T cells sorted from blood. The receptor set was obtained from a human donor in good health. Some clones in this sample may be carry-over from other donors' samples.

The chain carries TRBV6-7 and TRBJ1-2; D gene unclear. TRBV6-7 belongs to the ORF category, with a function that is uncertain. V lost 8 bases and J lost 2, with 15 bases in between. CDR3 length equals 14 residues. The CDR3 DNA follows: TGTGCCAGCCCCCCTGAGTCGAGAAACTATGGCTACACCTTC. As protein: CASPPESRNYGYTF.

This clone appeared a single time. CDR3 coding DNA: TGTGCCAGCAGTGAATCGCTTGCCTATGGCTACACCTTC. Translating it yields CASSESLAYGYTF. The chain combines TRBV6-1 with TRBJ1-2; D ambiguous. V was shortened by 2 bases and J by 4 bases, with 8 bases between the two germline ends. This CDR3 comprises 13 residues. The germline gives CDR1 MNHNS, CDR2 SASEGT.

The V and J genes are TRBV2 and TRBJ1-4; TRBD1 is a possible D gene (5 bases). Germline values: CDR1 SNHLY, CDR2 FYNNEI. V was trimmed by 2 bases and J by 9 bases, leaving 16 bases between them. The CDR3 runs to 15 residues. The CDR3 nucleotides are TGTGCCAGCAGTGAAAATGTAGGGACGGGAAAAAAACTGTTTTTT. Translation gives CASSENVGTGKKLFF.

The CDR3: CASRRTFSAEDTQYF. The DNA of the CDR3 is TGTGCCAGTAGAAGGACATTCTCGGCGGAAGATACGCAGTATTTT. The J gene is TRBJ2-3, the V gene TRBV19; D is possibly TRBD1 (5 bases). Germline V gives CDR1 LNHDA, CDR2 SQIVND (reference sequence). Trimming cost V 6 bases and J 5 bases, with 18 bases left between them. CDR3 length: 15 residues.

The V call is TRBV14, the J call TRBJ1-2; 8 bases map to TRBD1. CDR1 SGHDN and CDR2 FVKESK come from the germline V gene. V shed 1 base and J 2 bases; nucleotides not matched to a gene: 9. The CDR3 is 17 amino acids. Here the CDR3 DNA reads TGTGCCAGCAGCCAAGTAGTAGGGGCAGGGGGCAACTATGGCTACACCTTC. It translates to CASSQVVGAGGNYGYTF.